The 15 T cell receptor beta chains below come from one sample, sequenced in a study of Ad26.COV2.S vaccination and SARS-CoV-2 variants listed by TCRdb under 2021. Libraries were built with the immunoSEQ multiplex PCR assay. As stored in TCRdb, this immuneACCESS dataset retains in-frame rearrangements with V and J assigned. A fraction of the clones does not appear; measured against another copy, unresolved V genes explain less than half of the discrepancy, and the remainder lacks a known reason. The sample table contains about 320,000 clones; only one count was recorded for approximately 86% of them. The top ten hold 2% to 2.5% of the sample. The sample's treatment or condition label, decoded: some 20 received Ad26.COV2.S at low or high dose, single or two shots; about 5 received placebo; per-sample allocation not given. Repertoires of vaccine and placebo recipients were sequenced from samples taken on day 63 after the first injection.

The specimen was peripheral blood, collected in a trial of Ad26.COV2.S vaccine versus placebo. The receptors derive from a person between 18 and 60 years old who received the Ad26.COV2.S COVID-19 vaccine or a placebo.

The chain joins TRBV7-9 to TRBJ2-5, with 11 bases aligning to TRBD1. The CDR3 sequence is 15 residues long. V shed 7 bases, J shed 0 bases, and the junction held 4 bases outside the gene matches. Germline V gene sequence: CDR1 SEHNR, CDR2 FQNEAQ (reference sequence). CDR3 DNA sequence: TGTGCCAGCAATCCGGGACAGGGGGACCAAGAGACCCAGTACTTC. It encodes CASNPGQGDQETQYF. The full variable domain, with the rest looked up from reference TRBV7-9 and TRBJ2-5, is DTGVSQNPRHKITKRGQNVTFRCDPISEHNRLYWYRQTLGQGPEFLTYFQNEAQLEKSRLLSDRFSAERPKGSFSTLEIQRTEQGDSAMYLCASNPGQGDQETQYFGPGTRLLVL.

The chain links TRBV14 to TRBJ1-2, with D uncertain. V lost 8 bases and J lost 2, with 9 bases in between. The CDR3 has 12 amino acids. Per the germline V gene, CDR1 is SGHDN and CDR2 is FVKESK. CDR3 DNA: TGTGCCAGCGAAATCAAGAACTATGGCTACACCTTC. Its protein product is CASEIKNYGYTF.

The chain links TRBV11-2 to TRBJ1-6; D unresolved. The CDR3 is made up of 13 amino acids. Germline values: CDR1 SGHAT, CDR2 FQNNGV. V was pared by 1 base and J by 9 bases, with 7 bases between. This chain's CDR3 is CASSLGSASPLHF. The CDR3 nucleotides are TGTGCCAGCAGCTTAGGGTCGGCTTCACCCCTCCACTTT.

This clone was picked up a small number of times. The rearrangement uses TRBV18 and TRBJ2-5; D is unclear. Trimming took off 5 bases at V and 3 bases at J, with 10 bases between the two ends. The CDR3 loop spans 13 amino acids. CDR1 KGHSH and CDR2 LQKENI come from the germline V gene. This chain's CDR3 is CASSENSEETQYF. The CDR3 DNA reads TGTGCCAGCTCAGAGAACAGTGAAGAGACCCAGTACTTC. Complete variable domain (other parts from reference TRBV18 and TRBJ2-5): NAGVMQNPRHLVRRRGQEARLRCSPMKGHSHVYWYRQLPEEGLKFMVYLQKENIIDESGMPKERFSAEFPKEGPSILRIQQVVRGDSAAYFCASSENSEETQYFGPGTRLLVL.

The CDR3 coding sequence is TGTGCCAGCAGTGAACTGCTCTCTGGAAACACCATATATTTT. This gives the protein CASSELLSGNTIYF. This chain links TRBV25-1 with TRBJ1-3; D unclear. Trimming pared 2 bases from V and 0 bases from J, leaving 5 bases between. The V gene's germline CDR1 is MGHDK and CDR2 SYGVNS. This CDR3 is built from 14 residues.

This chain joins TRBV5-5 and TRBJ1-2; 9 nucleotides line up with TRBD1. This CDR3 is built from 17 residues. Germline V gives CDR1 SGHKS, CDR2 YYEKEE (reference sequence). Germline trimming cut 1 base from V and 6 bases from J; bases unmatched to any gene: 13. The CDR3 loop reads CASSLSFGTGRLDGYTF. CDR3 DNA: TGTGCCAGCAGCTTGAGTTTCGGGACAGGGCGGTTGGATGGCTACACCTTC.

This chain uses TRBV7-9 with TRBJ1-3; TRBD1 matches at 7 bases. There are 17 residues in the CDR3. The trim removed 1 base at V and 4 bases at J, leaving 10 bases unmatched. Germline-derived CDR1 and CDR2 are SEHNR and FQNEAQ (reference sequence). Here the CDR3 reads CASSLVWTTGVGNTIYF. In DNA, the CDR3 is TGTGCCAGCAGCTTAGTTTGGACCACAGGGGTGGGAAACACCATATATTTT.

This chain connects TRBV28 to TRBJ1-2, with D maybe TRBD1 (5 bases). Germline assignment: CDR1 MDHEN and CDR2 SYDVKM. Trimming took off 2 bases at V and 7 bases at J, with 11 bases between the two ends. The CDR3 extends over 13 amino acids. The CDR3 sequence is CASSLTGDGGYTF. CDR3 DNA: TGTGCCAGCAGTTTAACAGGTGACGGTGGCTACACCTTC.

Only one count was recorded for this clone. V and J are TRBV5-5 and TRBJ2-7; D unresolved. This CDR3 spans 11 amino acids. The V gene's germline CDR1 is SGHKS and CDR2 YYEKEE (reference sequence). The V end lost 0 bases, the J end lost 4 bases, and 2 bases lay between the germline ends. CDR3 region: CASSLVYEQYF. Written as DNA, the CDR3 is TGTGCCAGCAGCTTGGTATACGAGCAGTACTTC.

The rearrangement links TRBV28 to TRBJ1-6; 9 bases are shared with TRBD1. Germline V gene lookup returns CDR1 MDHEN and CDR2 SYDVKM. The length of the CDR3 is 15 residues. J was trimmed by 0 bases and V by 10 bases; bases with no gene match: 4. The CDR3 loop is CATRTGDSYNSPLHF. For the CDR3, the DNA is TGTGCCACCCGGACAGGGGACTCCTATAATTCACCCCTCCACTTT. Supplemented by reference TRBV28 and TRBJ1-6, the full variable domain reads DVKVTQSSRYLVKRTGEKVFLECVQDMDHENMFWYRQDPGLGLRLIYFSYDVKMKEKGDIPEGYSVSREKKERFSLILESASTNQTSMYLCATRTGDSYNSPLHFGNGTRLTVT.

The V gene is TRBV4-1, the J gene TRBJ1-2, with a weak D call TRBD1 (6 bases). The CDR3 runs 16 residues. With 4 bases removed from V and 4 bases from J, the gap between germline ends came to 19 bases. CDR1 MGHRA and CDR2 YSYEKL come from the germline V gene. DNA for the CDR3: TGCGCCAGCAGCCCCGACAGGCTGGCCCCTAGCTATGGCTACACCTTC. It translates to CASSPDRLAPSYGYTF.

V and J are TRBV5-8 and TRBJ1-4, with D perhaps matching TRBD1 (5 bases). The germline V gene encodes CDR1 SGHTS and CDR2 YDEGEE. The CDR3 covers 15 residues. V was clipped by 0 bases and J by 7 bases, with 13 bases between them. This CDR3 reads CASSLGSERGEKLFF. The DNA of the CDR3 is TGTGCCAGCAGCTTGGGATCTGAGAGGGGTGAAAAACTGTTTTTT. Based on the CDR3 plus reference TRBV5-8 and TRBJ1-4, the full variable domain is EAGVTQSPTHLIKTRGQQATLRCSPISGHTSVYWYQQALGLGLQFLLWYDEGEERNRGNFPPRFSGRQFPNYSSELNVNALELEDSALYLCASSLGSERGEKLFFGSGTQLSVL.

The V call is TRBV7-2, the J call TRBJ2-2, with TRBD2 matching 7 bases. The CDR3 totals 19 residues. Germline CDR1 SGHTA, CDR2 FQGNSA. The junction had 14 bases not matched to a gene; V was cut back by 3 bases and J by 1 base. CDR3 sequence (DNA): TGTGCCAGCAGCTTTGTTCCTCTTTCTCCGGGGGGGAACACCGGGGAGCTGTTTTTT. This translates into CASSFVPLSPGGNTGELFF.

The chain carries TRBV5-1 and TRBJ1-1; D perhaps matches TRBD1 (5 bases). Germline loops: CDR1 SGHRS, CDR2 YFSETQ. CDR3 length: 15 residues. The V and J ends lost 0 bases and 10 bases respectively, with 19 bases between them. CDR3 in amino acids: CASSLDGRETRGAFF. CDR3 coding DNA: TGCGCCAGCAGCTTGGACGGCAGGGAAACGAGGGGAGCTTTCTTT.

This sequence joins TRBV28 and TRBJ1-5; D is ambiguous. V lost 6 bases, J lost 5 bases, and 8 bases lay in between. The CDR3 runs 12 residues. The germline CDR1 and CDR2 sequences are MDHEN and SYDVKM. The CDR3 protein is CASSPSYQPQHF. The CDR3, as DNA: TGTGCCAGCAGCCCTTCTTATCAGCCCCAGCATTTT.